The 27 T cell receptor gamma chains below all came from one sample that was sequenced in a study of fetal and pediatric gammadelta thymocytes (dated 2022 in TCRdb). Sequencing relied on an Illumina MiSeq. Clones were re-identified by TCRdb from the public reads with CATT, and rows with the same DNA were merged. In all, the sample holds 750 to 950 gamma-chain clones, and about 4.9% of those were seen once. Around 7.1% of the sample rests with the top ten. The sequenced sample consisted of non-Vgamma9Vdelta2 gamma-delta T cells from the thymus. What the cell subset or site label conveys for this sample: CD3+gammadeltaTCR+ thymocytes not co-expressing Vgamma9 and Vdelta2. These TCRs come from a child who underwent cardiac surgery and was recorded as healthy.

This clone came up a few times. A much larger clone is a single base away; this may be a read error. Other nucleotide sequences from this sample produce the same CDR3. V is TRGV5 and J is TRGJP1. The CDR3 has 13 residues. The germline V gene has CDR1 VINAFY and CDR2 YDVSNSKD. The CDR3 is CATWDGPSWFKIF. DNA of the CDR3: TGCGCCACCTGGGACGGACCAAGTTGGTTCAAGATATTT.

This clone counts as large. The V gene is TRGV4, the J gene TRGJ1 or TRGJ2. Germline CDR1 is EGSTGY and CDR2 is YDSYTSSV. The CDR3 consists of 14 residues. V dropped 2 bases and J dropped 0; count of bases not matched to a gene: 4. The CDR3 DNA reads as TGTGCCACCTGGGATGAAGGGAATTATTATAAGAAACTCTTT. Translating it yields CATWDEGNYYKKLF.

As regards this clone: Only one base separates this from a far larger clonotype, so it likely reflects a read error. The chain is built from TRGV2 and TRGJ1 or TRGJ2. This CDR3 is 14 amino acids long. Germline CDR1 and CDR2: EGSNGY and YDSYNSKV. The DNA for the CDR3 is TGTGCCACCTGGGACGGGCTGAATTATGATAAGAAACTCTTT. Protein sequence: CATWDGLNYDKKLF.

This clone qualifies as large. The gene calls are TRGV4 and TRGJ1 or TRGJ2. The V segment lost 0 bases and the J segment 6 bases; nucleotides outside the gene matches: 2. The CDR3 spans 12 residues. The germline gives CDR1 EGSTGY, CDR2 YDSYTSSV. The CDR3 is CATWDGPYKKLF. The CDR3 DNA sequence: TGTGCCACCTGGGATGGGCCTTATAAGAAACTCTTT.

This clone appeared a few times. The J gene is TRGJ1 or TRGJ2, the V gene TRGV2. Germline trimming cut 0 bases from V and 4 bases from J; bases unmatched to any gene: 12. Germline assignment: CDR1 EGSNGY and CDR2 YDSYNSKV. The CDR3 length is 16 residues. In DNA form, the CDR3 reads TGTGCCACCTGGGACGGGTCGAGGTCGCAGTATTATAAGAAACTCTTT. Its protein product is CATWDGSRSQYYKKLF.

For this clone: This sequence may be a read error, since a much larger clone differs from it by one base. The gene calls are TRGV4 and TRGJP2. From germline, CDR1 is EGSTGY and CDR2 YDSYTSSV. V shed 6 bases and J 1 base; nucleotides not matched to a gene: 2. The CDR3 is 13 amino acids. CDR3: CATWISSDWIKTF. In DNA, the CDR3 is TGTGCCACCTGGATTAGTAGTGATTGGATCAAGACGTTT.

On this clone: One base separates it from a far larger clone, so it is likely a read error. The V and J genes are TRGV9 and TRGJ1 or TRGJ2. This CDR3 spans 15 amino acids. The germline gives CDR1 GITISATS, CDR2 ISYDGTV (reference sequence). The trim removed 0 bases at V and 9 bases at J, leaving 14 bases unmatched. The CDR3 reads CALWEVDSFNLKKLF. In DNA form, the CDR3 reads TGTGCCTTGTGGGAGGTGGACTCTTTTAACCTTAAGAAACTCTTT.

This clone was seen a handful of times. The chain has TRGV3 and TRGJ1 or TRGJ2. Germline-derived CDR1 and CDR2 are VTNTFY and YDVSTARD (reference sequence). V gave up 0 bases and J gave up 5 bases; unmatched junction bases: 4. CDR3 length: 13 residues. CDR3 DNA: TGTGCCACCTGGGACAGGCCACATTATAAGAAACTCTTT. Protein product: CATWDRPHYKKLF.

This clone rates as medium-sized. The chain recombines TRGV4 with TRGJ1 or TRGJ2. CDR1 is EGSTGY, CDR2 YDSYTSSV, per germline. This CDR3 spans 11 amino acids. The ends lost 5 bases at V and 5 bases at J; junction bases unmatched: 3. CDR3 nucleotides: TGTGCCACCTGGGGTCATTATAAGAAACTCTTT. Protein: CATWGHYKKLF.

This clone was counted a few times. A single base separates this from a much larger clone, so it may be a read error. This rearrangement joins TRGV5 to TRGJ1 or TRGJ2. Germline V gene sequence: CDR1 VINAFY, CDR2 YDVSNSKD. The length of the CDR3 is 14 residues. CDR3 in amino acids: CAIWDRINYYKKLF. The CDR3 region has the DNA TGTGCCATCTGGGACAGAATTAATTATTATAAGAAACTCTTT.

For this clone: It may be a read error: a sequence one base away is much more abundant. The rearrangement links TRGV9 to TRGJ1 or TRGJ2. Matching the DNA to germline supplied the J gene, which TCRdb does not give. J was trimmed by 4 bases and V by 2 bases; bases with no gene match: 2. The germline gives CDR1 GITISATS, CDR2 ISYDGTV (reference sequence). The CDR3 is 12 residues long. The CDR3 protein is CALWEDYYKKLF. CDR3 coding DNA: TGTGCCTTGTGGGAGGACTATTATAAGAAACTCTTT.

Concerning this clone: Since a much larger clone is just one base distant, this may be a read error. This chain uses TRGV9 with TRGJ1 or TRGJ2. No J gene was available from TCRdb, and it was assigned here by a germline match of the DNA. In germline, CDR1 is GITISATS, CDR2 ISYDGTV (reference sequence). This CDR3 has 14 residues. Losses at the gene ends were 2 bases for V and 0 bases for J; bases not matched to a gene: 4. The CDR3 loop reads CALWEAPNYYKKLF. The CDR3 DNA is TGTGCCTTGTGGGAGGCCCCGAATTATTATAAGAAACTCTTT.

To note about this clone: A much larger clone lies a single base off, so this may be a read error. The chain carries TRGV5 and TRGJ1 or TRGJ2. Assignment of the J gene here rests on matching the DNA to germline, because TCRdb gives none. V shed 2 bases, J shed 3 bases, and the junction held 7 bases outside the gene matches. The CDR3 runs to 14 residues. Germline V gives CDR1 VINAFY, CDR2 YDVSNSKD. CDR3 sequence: CATWDNRIYYKKLF. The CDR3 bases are TGTGCCACCTGGGACAACCGCATTTATTATAAGAAACTCTTT.

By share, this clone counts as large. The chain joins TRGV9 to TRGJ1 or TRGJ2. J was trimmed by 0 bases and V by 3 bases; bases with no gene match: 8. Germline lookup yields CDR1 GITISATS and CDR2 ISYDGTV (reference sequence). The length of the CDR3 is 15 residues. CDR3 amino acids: CALWEPPPNYYKKLF. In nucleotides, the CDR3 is TGTGCCTTGTGGGAGCCGCCTCCGAATTATTATAAGAAACTCTTT.

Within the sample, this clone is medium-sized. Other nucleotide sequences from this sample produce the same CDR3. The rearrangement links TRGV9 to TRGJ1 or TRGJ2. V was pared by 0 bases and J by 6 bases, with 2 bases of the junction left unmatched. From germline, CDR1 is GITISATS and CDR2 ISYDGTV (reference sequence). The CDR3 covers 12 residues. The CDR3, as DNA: TGTGCCTTGTGGGAGGTGTCTTATAAGAAACTCTTT. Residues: CALWEVSYKKLF.

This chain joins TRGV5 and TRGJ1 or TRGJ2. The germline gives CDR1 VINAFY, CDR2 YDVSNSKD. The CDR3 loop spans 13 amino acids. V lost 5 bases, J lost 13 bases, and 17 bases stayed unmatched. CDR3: CATWGLGGHIKLF. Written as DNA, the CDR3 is TGTGCCACCTGGGGACTGGGGGGGCATATAAAACTCTTT.

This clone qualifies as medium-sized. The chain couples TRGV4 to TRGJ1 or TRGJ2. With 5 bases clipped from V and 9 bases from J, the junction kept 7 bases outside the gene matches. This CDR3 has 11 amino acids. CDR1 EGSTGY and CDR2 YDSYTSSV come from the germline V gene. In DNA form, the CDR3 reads TGTGCCACCTGGGTCGAATGTAAGAAACTCTTT. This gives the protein CATWVECKKLF.

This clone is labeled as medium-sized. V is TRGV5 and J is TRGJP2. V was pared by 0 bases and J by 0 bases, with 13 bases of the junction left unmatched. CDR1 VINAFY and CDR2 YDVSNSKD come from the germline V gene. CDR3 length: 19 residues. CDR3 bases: TGTGCCACCTGGGACAGGCTTTGTGTCTGGGATAGTAGTGATTGGATCAAGACGTTT. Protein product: CATWDRLCVWDSSDWIKTF.

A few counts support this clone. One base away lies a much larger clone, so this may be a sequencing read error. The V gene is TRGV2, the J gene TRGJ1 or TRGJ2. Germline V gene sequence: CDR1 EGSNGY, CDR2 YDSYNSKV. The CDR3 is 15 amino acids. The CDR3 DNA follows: TGTGCCACCGGGGACCCCCCTACGAATTATTATAAGAAACTCTTT. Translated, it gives CATGDPPTNYYKKLF.

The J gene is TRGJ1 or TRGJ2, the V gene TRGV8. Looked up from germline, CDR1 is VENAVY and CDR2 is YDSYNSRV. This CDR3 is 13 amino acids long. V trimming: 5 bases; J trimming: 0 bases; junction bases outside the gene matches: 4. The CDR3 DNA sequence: TGTGCCACCTGGGTCCCGAATTATTATAAGAAACTCTTT. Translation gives CATWVPNYYKKLF.

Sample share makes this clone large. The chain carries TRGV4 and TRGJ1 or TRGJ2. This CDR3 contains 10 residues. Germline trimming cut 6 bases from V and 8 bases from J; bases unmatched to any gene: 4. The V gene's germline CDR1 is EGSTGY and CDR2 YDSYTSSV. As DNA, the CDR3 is TGTGCCACCTGGTGCCATAAGAAACTCTTT. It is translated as CATWCHKKLF.

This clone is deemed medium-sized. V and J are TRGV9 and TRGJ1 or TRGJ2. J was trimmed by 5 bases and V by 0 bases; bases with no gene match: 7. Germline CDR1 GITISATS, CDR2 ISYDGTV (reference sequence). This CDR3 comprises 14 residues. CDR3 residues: CALWEVRGDYKKLF. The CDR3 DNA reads TGTGCCTTGTGGGAGGTGAGGGGGGATTATAAGAAACTCTTT.

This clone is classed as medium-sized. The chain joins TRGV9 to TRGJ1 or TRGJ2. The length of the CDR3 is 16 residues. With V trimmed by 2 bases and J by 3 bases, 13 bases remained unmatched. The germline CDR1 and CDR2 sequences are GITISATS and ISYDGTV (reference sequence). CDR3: CALWEAAPKPYYKKLF. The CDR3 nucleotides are TGTGCCTTGTGGGAGGCCGCCCCCAAACCTTATTATAAGAAACTCTTT.

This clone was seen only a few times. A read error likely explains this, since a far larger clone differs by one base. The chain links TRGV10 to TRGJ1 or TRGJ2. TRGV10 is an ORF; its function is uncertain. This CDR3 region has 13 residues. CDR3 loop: CTAWDRNYYKKLF. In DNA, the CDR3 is TGTACTGCGTGGGACCGTAATTATTATAAGAAACTCTTT.

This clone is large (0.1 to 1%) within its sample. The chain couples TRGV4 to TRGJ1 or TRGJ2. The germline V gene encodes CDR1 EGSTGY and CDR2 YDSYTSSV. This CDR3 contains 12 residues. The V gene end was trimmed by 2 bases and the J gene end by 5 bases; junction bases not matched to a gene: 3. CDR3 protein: CATWDENYKKLF. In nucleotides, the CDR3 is TGTGCCACCTGGGATGAAAATTATAAGAAACTCTTT.

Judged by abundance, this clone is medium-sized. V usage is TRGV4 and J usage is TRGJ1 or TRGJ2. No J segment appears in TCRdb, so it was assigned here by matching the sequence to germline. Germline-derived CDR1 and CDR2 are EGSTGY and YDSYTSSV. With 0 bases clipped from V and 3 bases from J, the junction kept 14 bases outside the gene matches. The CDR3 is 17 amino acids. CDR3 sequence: CATWDGLPPHPYYKKLF. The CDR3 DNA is TGTGCCACCTGGGATGGGTTACCCCCCCACCCTTATTATAAGAAACTCTTT.

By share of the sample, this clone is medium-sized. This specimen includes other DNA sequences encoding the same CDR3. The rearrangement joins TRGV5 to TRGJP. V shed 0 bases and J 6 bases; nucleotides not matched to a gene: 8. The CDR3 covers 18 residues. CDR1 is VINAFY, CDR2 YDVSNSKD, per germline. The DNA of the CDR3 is TGTGCCACCTGGGACAGGCTGGTCACAGAGTTGGGCAAAAAAATCAAGGTATTT. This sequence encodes CATWDRLVTELGKKIKVF.